Presented here are 10 T cell receptor beta chains from one specimen sequenced in a study of blood T cell repertoires in COVID-19. TCRdb's table, derived via immunoSEQ multiplex PCR, lists solely in-frame clones and lacks some. In the table there are approximately 19,000 clones, 89% of which are singletons. The sequenced sample consisted of peripheral blood. The receptors derive from a human donor in a cohort sampled during active COVID-19.

The chain combines TRBV7-2 with TRBJ1-5; D call uncertain. The germline V gene encodes CDR1 SGHTA and CDR2 FQGNSA. The germline V and J ends were trimmed by 2 bases and 5 bases, with 7 bases remaining between them. The CDR3 consists of 13 residues. The CDR3 here is CASSLIRDQPQHF. The CDR3 DNA reads TGTGCCAGCAGCTTAATCCGAGATCAGCCCCAGCATTTT.

The genes are TRBV19 and TRBJ2-7, with D possibly matching TRBD2 (6 bases). This CDR3 comprises 14 residues. The germline V gene has CDR1 LNHDA and CDR2 SQIVND (reference sequence). V lost 6 bases, J lost 6 bases, and 18 bases lay in between. The CDR3 coding sequence is TGTGCCAGTAGCTCCCGGGACTGGGACCTCGAGCAGTACTTC. It encodes CASSSRDWDLEQYF.

This sequence joins TRBV25-1 and TRBJ2-4; maybe TRBD2 (7 bases). This CDR3 region has 14 residues. Trimming took off 4 bases at V and 6 bases at J, with 13 bases between the two ends. Germline V gene data show CDR1 as MGHDK and CDR2 as SYGVNS. Here the CDR3 DNA reads TGTGCCAGCAGTGTCAGGGGAGGGAGAAACATTCAGTACTTC. This gives the protein CASSVRGGRNIQYF. Full variable domain (rest looked up from reference TRBV25-1 and TRBJ2-4): EADIYQTPRYLVIGTGKKITLECSQTMGHDKMYWYQQDPGMELHLIHYSYGVNSTEKGDLSSESTVSRIRTEHFPLTLESARPSHTSQYLCASSVRGGRNIQYFGAGTRLSVL.

The chain is built from TRBV7-9 and TRBJ2-1, with TRBD2 identical over 9 bases. CDR1 and CDR2 from the germline V gene are SEHNR and FQNEAQ (reference sequence). CDR3 length equals 15 residues. J was trimmed by 9 bases and V by 3 bases; bases with no gene match: 9. The CDR3 coding sequence is TGTGCCAGCAGCTTTAGCGGGAGTGGGGGGGTTGAGCAGTTCTTC. Its translation is CASSFSGSGGVEQFF.

V and J are TRBV27 and TRBJ2-6; D ambiguous. The CDR3 is 17 amino acids. Germline CDR1 is MNHEY and CDR2 is SMNVEV (reference sequence). With 3 bases removed from V and 2 bases from J, the gap between germline ends came to 14 bases. In DNA form, the CDR3 reads TGTGCCAGCAGTTTTGGCGGAACCTACGCTGGGGCCAACGTCCTGACTTTC. It encodes CASSFGGTYAGANVLTF.

This chain connects TRBV18 to TRBJ1-1; no clear D gene. The germline CDR1 and CDR2 sequences are KGHSH and LQKENI. The ends were cut back, 3 bases at V and 1 base at J, with 6 bases in the middle. The CDR3 has 13 amino acids. In DNA form, the CDR3 reads TGTGCCAGCTCACCGCACAAGAACACTGAAGCTTTCTTT. It specifies CASSPHKNTEAFF.

This clone came up once. The chain's CDR3 is CASSIGWTSNIQYF. The CDR3 DNA sequence: TGTGCCAGTAGTATAGGTTGGACATCGAACATTCAGTACTTC. This sequence joins TRBV19 and TRBJ2-4, with D possibly being TRBD1 (5 bases). V lost 1 base to trimming and J lost 7 bases, with 11 bases between them. From germline, CDR1 is LNHDA and CDR2 SQIVND (reference sequence). The CDR3 sequence is 14 residues long.

This rearrangement joins TRBV5-1 to TRBJ2-2; 15 positions agree with TRBD2. V was clipped by 8 bases and J by 1 base; unmatched bases: 15. The CDR3 has 20 residues. The germline V gene has CDR1 SGHRS and CDR2 YFSETQ. CDR3 DNA: TGCGCCAGGACCCCATTCCAGGTGGGACTAGCGGGAGGGAACACCGGGGAGCTGTTTTTT. It is translated as CARTPFQVGLAGGNTGELFF.

The gene calls are TRBV24-1 and TRBJ2-1; D possibly corresponds to TRBD1 (5 bases). The CDR3 totals 13 residues. The ends were cut back, 2 bases at V and 6 bases at J, with 7 bases in the middle. The germline V gene has CDR1 KGHDR and CDR2 SFDVKD. The CDR3 sequence: CATSDSRVNEQFF. The CDR3 coding sequence is TGTGCCACCAGTGATTCCAGGGTCAATGAGCAGTTCTTC.

The rearrangement joins TRBV11-3 to TRBJ2-5; tentatively, D is TRBD2 (5 bases). Trimming took 5 bases from V and 4 from J, leaving 11 bases between them. Germline V lookup: CDR1 SGHNT, CDR2 YENEEA. CDR3 size: 13 residues. Here the CDR3 reads CASSAGVSETQYF. The CDR3 DNA reads as TGTGCCAGCAGCGCCGGGGTCTCAGAGACCCAGTACTTC.